The present entry profiles one T cell receptor beta chain with its context. The antigen this receptor binds is unknown. Base qualities are missing; no much larger clone stands one base away. The source of the sample is a study of blood T cell repertoires in COVID-19 (dated by TCRdb to 2020 to 2021). Turning to the overall study: Samples from collaborators originated in the United States, Italy and Spain and spanned both the acute and convalescent phases of COVID-19. The material from the prospective study consisted of cDNA or gDNA derived from T cells, B-cell-depleted T cells, or PBMCs. The dataset comprised deeply sampled blood TCRbeta repertoires from subjects exposed to, actively infected with, or recovered from COVID-19. A freely available public database, intended as a resource for researchers studying the immune response to SARS-CoV-2, is where the repertoires were released. The samples were drawn from two sources: the first 160 participants of the ongoing ImmuneRACE study, and 1,000 to 1,500 subjects contributed by 6 global collaborators. Sample metadata almost always included a de-identified subject ID, COVID-19 status, age in years and sex. HLA class I and class II types, where available, came from metadata supplied by the sample provider rather than from assay-based typing. The full study reports these points: The quantity of clinical and demographic metadata differed by source and by participant and was supplied without curation.

Collaborating institutions collected whole blood in K2EDTA tubes following their own protocols. For TCRbeta analysis, collaborators shipped samples as frozen whole blood, isolated PBMCs, or DNA extracted from either of those sample types. The CDR3 runs 16 amino acids, cysteine and phenylalanine included. The sequence is cut down to CDR3 DNA, 48 bases in frame from base 1. CDR1 and CDR2, per the germline V gene (reference sequence), are SEHNR and FQNEAQ. The junction shows trimming of 5 bases on V and 0 bases on J, plus 14 bases between the germline ends. TCRbeta CDR3 regions were amplified from genomic DNA using the immunoSEQ Assay, a bias-controlled multiplex PCR. The published analysis was carried out like this. The number of nucleated cells in each sample was estimated by amplification of reference gene primers within the assay. To quantify the absolute abundance of each unique TCRbeta CDR3 rearrangement, sequence reads were collapsed and filtered. Productive Simpson clonality was computed per sample as the square root of Simpson's diversity index over productive rearrangements. Here the immuneACCESS table is served through TCRdb, limited to in-frame sequences with V and J called. Missing clones are a known gap in these copies; in checked studies unresolved V genes cover under half, and the rest lacks a known reason. V and J calls and clone size are as listed in that table; D and trimming were resolved from the DNA. Recorded for this sample are about 120,000 clones; around 77% of them occurred a single time. In total, the top ten clones hold over 7% of the sample.

This TCR was recovered from a human donor in a cohort sampled during active COVID-19. The sequencing input was peripheral blood. Recombination linked TRBV7-9 to TRBJ2-1, with TRBD1 as a weak D call on 5 bases. The CDR3 sequence is CASSVSRALSYNEQFF. The bases are TGTGCCAGCAGCGTCTCCAGGGCACTCTCCTACAATGAGCAGTTCTTC.